The 22 T cell receptor beta chains presented below share a single source sample, sequenced in a study of CD8+CD57+ T cells in acquired aplastic anemia. It was patients with CD8+CD57+ cell expansion by flow cytometry who were chosen for sequencing. The study profiled TCR beta VDJ and CDR3 using genomic DNA as template. TCRdb fed the reads into MiXCR, producing one record per CDR3 protein. The table has some 150,000 distinct CDR3 sequences, 71% seen once. Material for sequencing was sorted CD4+, CD8+, or CD8+CD57+ T cells (not recorded which) from PBMCs. The receptors were gathered from a human donor with aplastic anemia.

The chain employs TRBV7-9 and TRBJ1-4, with D possibly TRBD1 on 5 matching bases. This CDR3 comprises 12 residues. Germline loops: CDR1 SEHNR, CDR2 FQNEAQ (reference sequence). Trimming stripped 5 bases from V and 10 bases from J, with 11 bases between. CDR3 sequence (DNA): TGTGCCAGCAGCCCTCGGGGGATAAAACTGTTTTTT. It specifies CASSPRGIKLFF.

At least ten counts were recorded for this clonotype. The chain carries TRBV30 and TRBJ1-1; weak D call: TRBD1 (5 bases). Germline CDR1 and CDR2: GTSNPN and SVGIG (reference sequence). This CDR3 has 12 residues. V was cut by 5 bases and J by 4 bases, with 11 bases left in between. CDR3 DNA: TGTGCCTGGGGGCCAGGGTTCACTGAAGCTTTCTTT. Protein product: CAWGPGFTEAFF.

The V call is TRBV7-9, the J call TRBJ1-1; D is unclear. V shed 3 bases and J shed 1 base, with 9 bases lying between them. There are 14 residues in the CDR3. Germline assignment: CDR1 SEHNR and CDR2 FQNEAQ (reference sequence). CDR3: CASSFLSGNTEAFF. In DNA form, the CDR3 reads TGTGCCAGCAGCTTTTTAAGCGGGAACACTGAAGCTTTCTTT.

This chain joins TRBV20-1 and TRBJ2-7, with D possibly being TRBD2 (6 bases). The germline CDR1 and CDR2 sequences are DFQATT and SNEGSKA (reference sequence). Trimming removed 6 bases at V and 3 bases at J, with 12 bases between. The CDR3 spans 12 residues. The CDR3 DNA sequence: TGCAGTGCGGTCTGGGGGGACTACGAGCAGTACTTC. Its translation is CSAVWGDYEQYF.

CDR3 DNA sequence: TGTGCCAGTAGTACGTTGGCGGGGGTGGATACGCAGTATTTT. Its protein is CASSTLAGVDTQYF. This rearrangement joins TRBV19 to TRBJ2-3; 7 bases agree with TRBD2. The CDR3 is 14 residues long. With V trimmed by 4 bases and J by 6 bases, 7 bases remained unmatched. Per germline, CDR1 LNHDA and CDR2 SQIVND (reference sequence). Filled out from reference TRBV19 and TRBJ2-3, the complete variable domain reads DGGITQSPKYLFRKEGQNVTLSCEQNLNHDAMYWYRQDPGQGLRLIYYSQIVNDFQKGDIAEGYSVSREKKESFPLTVTSAQKNPTAFYLCASSTLAGVDTQYFGPGTRLTVL.

The chain has TRBV20-1 and TRBJ2-1; 11 nucleotides line up with TRBD2. The CDR3 runs to 17 residues. Trimming took 2 bases from V and 7 from J; bases not matched to a gene: 13. CDR1 is DFQATT, CDR2 SNEGSKA, per germline (reference sequence). The CDR3 nucleotides are TGCAGTGCTAGAAGGCATAGCGGGAGGGCTAATGGGAATGAGCAGTTCTTC. Its translation: CSARRHSGRANGNEQFF.

This clonotype has a handful of counts. The chain couples TRBV20-1 to TRBJ1-2, with a tentative D call TRBD1 (6 bases). This CDR3 has 14 amino acids. Trimming removed 4 bases at V and 4 bases at J, with 16 bases between. Germline V CDR1 and CDR2: DFQATT, SNEGSKA (reference sequence). Here the CDR3 reads CSAIQDRTFYGYTF. CDR3 DNA sequence: TGCAGTGCTATCCAAGACAGGACCTTCTATGGCTACACCTTC.

The V gene is TRBV7-9, the J gene TRBJ2-7; D may match TRBD1 or TRBD2 (5 bases each). The V end was cut by 4 bases, the J end by 0 bases, with 22 bases between. Germline CDR1 is SEHNR and CDR2 is FQNEAQ (reference sequence). The CDR3 length is 18 residues. CDR3 bases: TGTGCCAGCAGCTCAGAGGGGTCAGGACTCGTCGACTCCTACGAGCAGTACTTC. This translates into CASSSEGSGLVDSYEQYF.

This chain joins TRBV12-3 or TRBV12-4 and TRBJ1-6, with D maybe TRBD1 (5 bases). The CDR3 has 14 residues. Trimming took off 4 bases at V and 3 bases at J, with 7 bases between the two ends. CDR3 DNA: TGTGCCAGCAGTTGGGACGGCTATAATTCACCCCTCCACTTT. It is translated as CASSWDGYNSPLHF.

A single count supports this clonotype. The V call is TRBV15, the J call TRBJ2-3; 9 bases match TRBD1. Germline CDR1 and CDR2: LNHNV and YYDKDF (reference sequence). V shed 3 bases, J shed 1 base, and the junction held 2 bases outside the gene matches. This CDR3 has 15 amino acids. The CDR3 DNA reads TGTGCCACCAGCAGGCGGACAGGGGGCACAGATACGCAGTATTTT. Protein sequence: CATSRRTGGTDTQYF.

This chain connects TRBV5-1 to TRBJ2-3, with 7 nucleotides matching TRBD1. Germline CDR1 reads SGHRS; CDR2 reads YFSETQ. V shed 2 bases, J shed 1 base, and the junction held 4 bases outside the gene matches. CDR3 size: 15 residues. The CDR3 DNA follows: TGCGCCAGCAGCTTACCCACAGGGGGCACAGATACGCAGTATTTT. Its translation: CASSLPTGGTDTQYF.

The V gene is TRBV20-1, the J gene TRBJ1-5; D is uncertain. The CDR3 extends over 11 amino acids. The V gene's germline CDR1 is DFQATT and CDR2 SNEGSKA (reference sequence). V shed 3 bases and J shed 7 bases, with 7 bases lying between them. The CDR3 here is CSASSGQPQHF. CDR3 DNA: TGCAGTGCTAGTTCGGGACAGCCCCAGCATTTT.

The CDR3 sequence is CASNSDRGPDTQYF. CDR3 bases: TGTGCCAGCAACTCGGACAGGGGGCCAGATACGCAGTATTTT. The chain employs TRBV6-6 and TRBJ2-3, with 11 bases aligning to TRBD1. The CDR3 length is 14 residues. The germline V gene encodes CDR1 MNHNY and CDR2 SVGAGI (reference sequence). V was pared by 7 bases and J by 4 bases, with 4 bases of the junction left unmatched.

This chain uses TRBV24-1 with TRBJ2-5; D remains ambiguous. The ends were cut back, 0 bases at V and 4 bases at J, with 11 bases in the middle. This CDR3 is 15 amino acids long. Germline V CDR1 and CDR2: KGHDR, SFDVKD. The CDR3, as DNA: TGTGCCACCAGTGATTTGCAAGCGACTGGAGAGACCCAGTACTTC. Its protein product is CATSDLQATGETQYF.

A single count supports this clonotype. At one end, the junction sequence differs from germline, possibly due to a read error. The V gene is TRBV7-8, the J gene TRBJ1-3; the D gene is possibly TRBD1 (5 bases). Per the germline V gene, CDR1 is SGHVS and CDR2 is FQNEAQ. The CDR3 contains 16 residues. In DNA form, the CDR3 reads TGTGCCAGCAGCTTCAGGGCCCAGCCATCTGGAGACACCATATATTTT. This codes for CASSFRAQPSGDTIYF.

The rearrangement uses TRBV6-4 and TRBJ1-2, with D possibly being TRBD1 (6 bases). Germline values: CDR1 MRHNA, CDR2 SNTAGT. This CDR3 spans 13 amino acids. V shed 5 bases and J shed 8 bases, with 15 bases lying between them. CDR3 coding DNA: TGTGCCAGCAGTTGGGACATTTCTGAGGGCTACACCTTC. This codes for CASSWDISEGYTF.

This clonotype was observed a few times. The genes are TRBV24-1 and TRBJ1-2, with 7 bases that match TRBD1. There are 16 residues in the CDR3. Unmatched junction bases numbered 8, after V lost 2 bases and J lost 3 bases. From germline, CDR1 is KGHDR and CDR2 SFDVKD. Here the CDR3 reads CATSDSKKGTDYGYTF. The CDR3 DNA reads TGTGCCACCAGTGATTCCAAGAAGGGGACAGACTATGGCTACACCTTC.

The DNA for the CDR3 is TGTGCCACTCGACAGGGAGAGGGTAAAGATACGCAGTATTTT. Residues: CATRQGEGKDTQYF. J is TRBJ2-3 and V is TRBV2; 7 bases are a match to TRBD1. V gave up 10 bases and J gave up 5 bases; unmatched junction bases: 12. The germline CDR1 and CDR2 sequences are SNHLY and FYNNEI. The CDR3 contains 14 residues.

This rearrangement joins TRBV7-8 to TRBJ2-7; D possibly matches TRBD1 or TRBD2 (5 bases each). Germline-derived CDR1 and CDR2 are SGHVS and FQNEAQ. This CDR3 region has 16 residues. Trimming took 0 bases from V and 0 from J, leaving 12 bases between them. The chain's CDR3 is CASSLAPGRSSYEQYV. The CDR3 bases are TGTGCCAGCAGCTTAGCGCCGGGACGGAGCTCCTACGAGCAGTACGTC.

The chain has TRBV20-1 and TRBJ2-5; perhaps TRBD1 as D (5 bases). Matching the DNA end better, TRBJ2-7 makes the J call doubtful. The CDR3 spans 17 residues. CDR1 is DFQATT, CDR2 SNEGSKA, per germline (reference sequence). The CDR3 is CSARLPSFQRGSYEQYF. In DNA, the CDR3 is TGCAGTGCTAGACTTCCCAGCTTTCAAAGGGGCTCCTACGAGCAGTACTTC.

The chain employs TRBV10-3 and TRBJ1-5; D is unclear. The ends were cut back, 6 bases at V and 0 bases at J, with 6 bases in the middle. Germline-derived CDR1 and CDR2 are ENHRY and SYGVKD. CDR3 length equals 13 residues. The DNA of the CDR3 is TGTGCCATCAGCTCAGCTAGCAATCAGCCCCAGCATTTT. Translated, it gives CAISSASNQPQHF.

V usage is TRBV10-3 and J usage is TRBJ1-6, with D uncertain. From germline, CDR1 is ENHRY and CDR2 SYGVKD. Trimming shortened V by 2 bases and J by 0 bases, and 11 bases separated the two germline ends. The CDR3 has 17 amino acids. In DNA, the CDR3 is TGTGCCATCAGTGAGGTTTACAGAAGCTCCTATAATTCACCCCTCCACTTT. Translation: CAISEVYRSSYNSPLHF.